This T cell receptor beta chain was documented in a study of naive and memory T cell subsets. Findings and limits, study-wide: TCR counts from RNA may reflect activation-linked expression changes. Especially in CD8 cells, naive repertoires contained a few larger clonotypes, possibly CD45RA-re-expressing memory cells.

Turning to this clonotype: Its antigen is not identified.

An equimolar mix of two oligonucleotides served as the beta constant-region primer for TRBC1 and TRBC2. The ligated cDNA underwent four PCR rounds using SP2 and nested alpha and beta constant-region primers. A single record per CDR3 protein comes from TCRdb applying MiXCR to the UMI-ligation and nested PCR reads. Of 130,000 to 150,000 distinct CDR3 sequences listed, approximately 22% are singletons. After the first PCR, alpha and beta chain libraries were processed separately. CD8 T cells were positively selected from what remained after CD4 positive selection. CDR1 is MNHEY and CDR2 is SVGAGI in the germline V gene. The CDR3 sequence is 16 residues long. V trimming: 0 bases; J trimming: 5 bases; junction bases outside the gene matches: 8.

Sequenced input: naive CD4+ T cells from blood. The sequence derives from a human donor in good health. V usage is TRBV6-5 and J usage is TRBJ2-5; TRBD2 aligns across 8 bases. The CDR3 DNA sequence: TGTGCCAGCAGTTACTCGCCTAGCGGGCGTGGGGAGACCCAGTACTTC. Its protein is CASSYSPSGRGETQYF.